Below, 21 T cell receptor beta chains from the same sample are listed, as sequenced in a study of beta chain features in type 1 diabetes. Overall study results and limits: Type 1 diabetes patients showed a moderate but significant shortening of TCRB CDR3s in all four CD4+ subsets.

Since all of the isolated RNA was reverse transcribed, expressed TCRB transcripts were what got sequenced. TCRdb's table, derived via immunoSEQ multiplex PCR, lists solely in-frame clones and lacks some. The sample includes 600,000 to 700,000 clones, 13% of them seen just once. Their antigens are not known. The sample comprised naive CD4+ T cells from blood. The receptors were gathered from a man aged 18 to 35 with type 1 diabetes.

This chain joins TRBV15 and TRBJ1-2; 9 bases agree with TRBD1. The CDR3 has 12 amino acids. Losses at the gene ends were 0 bases for V and 14 bases for J; bases not matched to a gene: 4. Germline V gives CDR1 LNHNV, CDR2 YYDKDF (reference sequence). CDR3 region: CATSRDTGGATF. CDR3 sequence (DNA): TGTGCCACCAGCAGAGATACAGGGGGCGCAACCTTC.

This chain links TRBV7-9 with TRBJ2-2, with TRBD1 as a possible D gene (6 bases). The germline V and J ends were trimmed by 0 bases and 6 bases, with 8 bases remaining between them. Germline CDR1 is SEHNR and CDR2 is FQNEAQ (reference sequence). The CDR3 runs 14 residues. The CDR3 DNA is TGTGCCAGCAGCTTAGCGCCAGGGGCCGGGGAGCTGTTTTTT. It codes for CASSLAPGAGELFF.

The CDR3 region has the DNA TGTGCCAGCAGCTCCAATCCAGGGGGTAACACTGAAGCTTTCTTT. Amino acid sequence: CASSSNPGGNTEAFF. The chain recombines TRBV5-4 with TRBJ1-1, with TRBD1 matching 7 bases. Unmatched junction bases numbered 7, after V lost 3 bases and J lost 2 bases. Germline V gene lookup returns CDR1 SGHNT and CDR2 YYREEE (reference sequence). The CDR3 contains 15 residues.

This clone was found a few times. The chain couples TRBV4-1 to TRBJ2-5; TRBD2 aligns across 7 bases. After removal of 3 bases from V and 2 bases from J, the junction contained 12 bases not matched to a gene. CDR3 length: 17 amino acids. From germline, CDR1 is MGHRA and CDR2 YSYEKL. CDR3 in amino acids: CASSHMAVGLRQETQYF. As DNA, the CDR3 is TGCGCCAGCAGCCATATGGCCGTGGGACTACGGCAAGAGACCCAGTACTTC.

Notes on this clone: This same CDR3 is encoded by further DNA sequences in the sample. The chain couples TRBV30 to TRBJ2-3; D remains ambiguous. Germline V gives CDR1 GTSNPN, CDR2 SVGIG (reference sequence). The CDR3 is 11 residues long. V was clipped by 0 bases and J by 6 bases, with 4 bases between them. CDR3 amino acids: CAWSVGDTQYF. The CDR3 DNA follows: TGTGCCTGGAGTGTCGGTGATACGCAGTATTTT.

V gene TRBV11-1 combines with J gene TRBJ2-1, with D tentatively TRBD1 (6 bases). Germline V gene sequence: CDR1 SGHAT, CDR2 FQDESV (reference sequence). The V end lost 5 bases, the J end lost 8 bases, and 16 bases lay between the germline ends. This CDR3 has 14 residues. CDR3: CASSRQAIRDEQFF. DNA of the CDR3: TGTGCCAGCAGCCGACAGGCGATTAGGGATGAGCAGTTCTTC.

The CDR3 region is CASSLRTGGAGGYTF. In DNA form, the CDR3 reads TGTGCCAGCAGCCTACGGACAGGGGGCGCGGGGGGCTACACCTTC. This sequence joins TRBV14 and TRBJ1-2; 11 positions match TRBD1. Germline V gives CDR1 SGHDN, CDR2 FVKESK. The V gene end was trimmed by 4 bases and the J gene end by 8 bases; junction bases not matched to a gene: 9. This CDR3 region has 15 residues.

This clone was seen more than once but under ten times. This chain links TRBV7-9 with TRBJ2-2; D unresolved. The CDR3 sequence is 16 residues long. In germline, CDR1 is SEHNR, CDR2 FQNEAQ (reference sequence). The V end lost 0 bases, the J end lost 3 bases, and 11 bases lay between the germline ends. CDR3 in DNA: TGTGCCAGCAGCTTAGCCTTCGCCACCTACACCGGGGAGCTGTTTTTT. This translates into CASSLAFATYTGELFF.

The chain combines TRBV15 with TRBJ1-3; D gene uncertain. Trimming removed 3 bases from V and 9 bases from J, with 9 bases in between. Germline CDR1 LNHNV, CDR2 YYDKDF (reference sequence). The CDR3 consists of 12 residues. The CDR3 region is CATSSRLSTIYF. The CDR3, as DNA: TGTGCCACCAGCAGCCGTCTGAGCACCATATATTTT.

This clone showed up just a few times. V usage is TRBV7-9 and J usage is TRBJ1-1; 11 nucleotides match TRBD1. There are 16 residues in the CDR3. Unmatched junction bases numbered 8, after V lost 5 bases and J lost 3 bases. Germline-derived CDR1 and CDR2 are SEHNR and FQNEAQ (reference sequence). CDR3 DNA sequence: TGTGCCAGCAGCCCTGGACAGGGGGCACGTGACACTGAAGCTTTCTTT. Translated, it gives CASSPGQGARDTEAFF. The full variable domain, in which reference TRBV7-9 and TRBJ1-1 provide the parts outside the CDR3, is DTGVSQNPRHKITKRGQNVTFRCDPISEHNRLYWYRQTLGQGPEFLTYFQNEAQLEKSRLLSDRFSAERPKGSFSTLEIQRTEQGDSAMYLCASSPGQGARDTEAFFGQGTRLTVV.

The V call is TRBV29-1, the J call TRBJ1-2; 8 nucleotides match TRBD1. Germline loops: CDR1 SQVTM, CDR2 ANQGSEA. The J segment lost 4 bases and the V segment lost 6 bases, leaving 13 bases of the junction unmatched. The CDR3 has 15 amino acids. This chain's CDR3 is CSVYDTGGFSYGYTF. The CDR3 nucleotides are TGCAGCGTCTACGACACAGGGGGTTTTAGCTATGGCTACACCTTC.

The gene calls are TRBV18 and TRBJ2-7; D possibly corresponds to TRBD1 (6 bases). Trimming cost V 2 bases and J 5 bases, with 16 bases left between them. The CDR3 runs 15 residues. Per the germline V gene, CDR1 is KGHSH and CDR2 is LQKENI. In nucleotides, the CDR3 is TGTGCCAGCTCACCAATGACAGGTAACCTAGACGAGCAGTACTTC. This encodes CASSPMTGNLDEQYF.

The genes are TRBV30 and TRBJ1-5; 10 nucleotides match TRBD1. V shed 5 bases and J 5 bases; nucleotides not matched to a gene: 6. This CDR3 comprises 14 residues. CDR1 is GTSNPN, CDR2 SVGIG, per germline (reference sequence). For the CDR3, the DNA is TGTGCCTGGCGCTCGGACAGGGGGGATCAGCCCCAGCATTTT. The encoded protein is CAWRSDRGDQPQHF.

This clone turned up a few times. The chain links TRBV29-1 to TRBJ1-2; D is perhaps TRBD1 (5 bases). Between the trimmed V and J ends, which lost 1 base and 5 bases, there was a span of 23 bases. The CDR3 spans 17 residues. CDR1 and CDR2 (germline): SQVTM, ANQGSEA. The CDR3: CSVEVWQGSALVYGYTF. CDR3 coding DNA: TGCAGCGTTGAAGTGTGGCAGGGTAGTGCCCTGGTTTATGGCTACACCTTC.

V gene TRBV27 combines with J gene TRBJ1-1; D gene uncertain. V was cut by 3 bases and J by 3 bases, with 8 bases left in between. Germline V gives CDR1 MNHEY, CDR2 SMNVEV (reference sequence). The CDR3 is 13 residues long. This CDR3 reads CASSLRRDTEAFF. The CDR3 DNA reads as TGTGCCAGCAGTTTGCGCCGGGACACTGAAGCTTTCTTT.

This clone was detected a few times. The rearrangement links TRBV2 to TRBJ2-7; D unresolved. The CDR3 length is 13 residues. V dropped 4 bases and J dropped 5 bases, with 12 bases sitting between them. Germline CDR1 SNHLY, CDR2 FYNNEI. CDR3 sequence (DNA): TGTGCCAGCAGTGCCCGTTGGAGCGACGAGCAGTACTTC. Residues: CASSARWSDEQYF.

This clone showed up just a few times. The CDR3 DNA is TGCGCCAGCAGCCGAGGGATCTCGCGGGGACACTCCTACAATGAGCAGTTCTTC. Protein sequence: CASSRGISRGHSYNEQFF. The rearrangement joins TRBV4-1 to TRBJ2-1, with D perhaps matching TRBD1 or TRBD2 (6 bases each). This CDR3 has 18 amino acids. The V and J ends lost 4 bases and 0 bases respectively, with 19 bases between them. Looked up from germline, CDR1 is MGHRA and CDR2 is YSYEKL.

In its sample, this clone was seen a few times. V is TRBV27 and J is TRBJ2-7; TRBD2 matches 10 bases. The germline V gene has CDR1 MNHEY and CDR2 SMNVEV (reference sequence). The CDR3 length is 16 residues. V shed 8 bases, J shed 6 bases, and the junction held 16 bases outside the gene matches. DNA of the CDR3: TGTGCCAGCGCCTACGGTAGCGGGGGGCCCCAGGGCGAGCAGTACTTC. Translating it yields CASAYGSGGPQGEQYF.

This clone has just a few counts. Other DNA sequences in the sample encode the same CDR3. The chain links TRBV30 to TRBJ1-5; no definite D call. Germline V gene data show CDR1 as GTSNPN and CDR2 as SVGIG (reference sequence). This CDR3 is 15 amino acids long. V dropped 0 bases and J dropped 0 bases, with 9 bases sitting between them. The CDR3 DNA sequence: TGTGCCTGGAGTGTACTTGGGTATAGCAATCAGCCCCAGCATTTT. Its translation is CAWSVLGYSNQPQHF.

A few counts support this clone. CDR3 sequence: CASSYSPIHEQYF. CDR3 nucleotides: TGTGCCAGCAGTTACTCACCAATCCACGAGCAGTACTTC. V is TRBV6-5 and J is TRBJ2-5; D call uncertain. The J call may be incorrect, as the DNA end agrees better with TRBJ2-7. The CDR3 has 13 amino acids. Germline V gene data show CDR1 as MNHEY and CDR2 as SVGAGI.

This clone was counted a few times. This chain connects TRBV4-1 to TRBJ1-2; perhaps TRBD1 as D (5 bases). V was cut by 0 bases and J by 2 bases, with 16 bases left in between. The CDR3 length is 17 residues. Per the germline V gene, CDR1 is MGHRA and CDR2 is YSYEKL. Here the CDR3 DNA reads TGCGCCAGCAGCCAAGATCCACCCGGGGCCGCAAACTATGGCTACACCTTC. The encoded protein is CASSQDPPGAANYGYTF.